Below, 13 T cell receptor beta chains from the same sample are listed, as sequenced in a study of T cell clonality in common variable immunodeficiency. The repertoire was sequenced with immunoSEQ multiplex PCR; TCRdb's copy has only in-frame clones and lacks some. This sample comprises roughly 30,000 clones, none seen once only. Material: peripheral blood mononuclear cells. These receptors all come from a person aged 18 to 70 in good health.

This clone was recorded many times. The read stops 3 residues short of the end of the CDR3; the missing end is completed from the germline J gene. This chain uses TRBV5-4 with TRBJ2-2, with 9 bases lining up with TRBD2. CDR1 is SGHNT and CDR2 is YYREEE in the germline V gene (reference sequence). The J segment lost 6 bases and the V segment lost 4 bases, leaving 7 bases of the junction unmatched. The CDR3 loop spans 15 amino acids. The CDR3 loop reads CASSTGTSRSGELFF. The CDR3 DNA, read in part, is TGTGCCAGCAGCACCGGGACTAGCAGGTCCGGGGAG.

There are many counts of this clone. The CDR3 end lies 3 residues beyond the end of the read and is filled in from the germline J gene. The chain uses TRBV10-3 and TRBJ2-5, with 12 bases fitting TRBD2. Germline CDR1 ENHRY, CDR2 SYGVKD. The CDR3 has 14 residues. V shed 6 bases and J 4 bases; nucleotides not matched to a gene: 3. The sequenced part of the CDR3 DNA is TGTGCCATCAGGCCGGGACTAGCGGGAGAGACC. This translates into CAIRPGLAGET. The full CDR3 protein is CAIRPGLAGETQYF.

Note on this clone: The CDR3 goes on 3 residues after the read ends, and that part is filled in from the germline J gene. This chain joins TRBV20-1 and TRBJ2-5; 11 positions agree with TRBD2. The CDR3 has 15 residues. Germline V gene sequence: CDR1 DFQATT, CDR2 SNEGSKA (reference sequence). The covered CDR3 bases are TGCGGGGGGTTAGATAGCGGGAGGGCCGGAGAGACC. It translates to CGGLDSGRAGET. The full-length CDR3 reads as CGGLDSGRAGETQYF.

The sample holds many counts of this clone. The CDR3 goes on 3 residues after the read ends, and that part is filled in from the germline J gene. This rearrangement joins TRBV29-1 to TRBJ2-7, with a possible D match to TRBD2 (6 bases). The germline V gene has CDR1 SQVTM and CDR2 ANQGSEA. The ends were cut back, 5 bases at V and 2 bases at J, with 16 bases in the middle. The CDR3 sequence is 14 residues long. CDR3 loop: CSVFEDYSPYEQYF. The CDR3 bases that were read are TGCAGCGTTTTCGAGGACTACTCGCCCTACGAG.

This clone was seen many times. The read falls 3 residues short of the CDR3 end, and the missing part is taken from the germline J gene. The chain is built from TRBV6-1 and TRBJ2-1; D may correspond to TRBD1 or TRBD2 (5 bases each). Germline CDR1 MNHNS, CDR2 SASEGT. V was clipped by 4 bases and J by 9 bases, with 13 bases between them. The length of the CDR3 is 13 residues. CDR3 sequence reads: CASSGQGVGEQFF. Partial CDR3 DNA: TGTGCCAGCAGTGGTCAGGGAGTAGGTGAG.

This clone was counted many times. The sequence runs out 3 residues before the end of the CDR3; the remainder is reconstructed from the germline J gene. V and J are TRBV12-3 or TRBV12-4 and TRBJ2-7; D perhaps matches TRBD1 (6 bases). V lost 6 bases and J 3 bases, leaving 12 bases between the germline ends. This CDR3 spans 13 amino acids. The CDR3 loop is CASRGGQNYEQYF. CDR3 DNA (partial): TGTGCCAGCAGAGGAGGACAGAACTACGAG.

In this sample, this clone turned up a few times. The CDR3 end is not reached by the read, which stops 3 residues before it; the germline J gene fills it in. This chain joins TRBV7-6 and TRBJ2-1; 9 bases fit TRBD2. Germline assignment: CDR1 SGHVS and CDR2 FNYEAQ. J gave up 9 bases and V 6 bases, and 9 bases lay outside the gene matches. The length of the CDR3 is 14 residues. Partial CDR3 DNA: TGTGCCAGCAGAATGATAGCGGGAGCGATTGAG. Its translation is CASRMIAGAIE. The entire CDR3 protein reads CASRMIAGAIEQFF.

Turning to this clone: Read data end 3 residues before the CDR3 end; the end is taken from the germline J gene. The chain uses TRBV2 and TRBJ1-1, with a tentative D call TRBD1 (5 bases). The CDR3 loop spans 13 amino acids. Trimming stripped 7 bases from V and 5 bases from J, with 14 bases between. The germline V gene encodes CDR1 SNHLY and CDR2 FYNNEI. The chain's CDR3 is CASITHGGTEAFF. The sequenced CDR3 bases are TGTGCCAGCATCACCCACGGGGGGACTGAA.

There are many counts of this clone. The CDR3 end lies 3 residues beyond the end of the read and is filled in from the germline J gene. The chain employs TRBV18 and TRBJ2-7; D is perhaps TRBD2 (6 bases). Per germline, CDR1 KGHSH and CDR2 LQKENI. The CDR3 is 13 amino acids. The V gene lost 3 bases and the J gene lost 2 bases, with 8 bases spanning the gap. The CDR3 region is CASSPASAYEQYF. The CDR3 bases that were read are TGTGCCAGCTCACCGGCTAGCGCCTACGAG.

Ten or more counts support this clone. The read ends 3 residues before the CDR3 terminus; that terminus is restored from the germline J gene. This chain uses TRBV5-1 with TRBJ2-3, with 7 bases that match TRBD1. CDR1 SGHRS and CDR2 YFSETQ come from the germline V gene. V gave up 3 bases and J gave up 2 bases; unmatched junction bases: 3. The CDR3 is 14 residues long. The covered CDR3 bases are TGCGCCAGCAGCTCGGGACAGTACACAGATACG. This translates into CASSSGQYTDT. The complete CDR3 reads CASSSGQYTDTQYF.

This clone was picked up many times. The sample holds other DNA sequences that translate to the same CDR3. CDR3 sequence reads: CAWSVQGGTDTQYF. CDR3 bases read: TGTGCCTGGAGTGTACAGGGGGGCACAGATACG. The chain employs TRBV30 and TRBJ2-3; 8 bases match TRBD1. The read gets to within 3 residues of the CDR3 end, and the germline J gene fills in the rest. V lost 0 bases to trimming and J lost 1 base; unmatched junction nucleotides: 0. Germline CDR1 and CDR2: GTSNPN and SVGIG (reference sequence). There are 14 residues in the CDR3. Full variable domain (missing parts from reference TRBV30 and TRBJ2-3): SQTIHQWPATLVQPVGSPLSLECTVEGTSNPNLYWYRQAAGRGLQLLFYSVGIGQISSEVPQNLSASRPQDRQFILSSKKLLLSDSGFYLCAWSVQGGTDTQYFGPGTRLTVL.

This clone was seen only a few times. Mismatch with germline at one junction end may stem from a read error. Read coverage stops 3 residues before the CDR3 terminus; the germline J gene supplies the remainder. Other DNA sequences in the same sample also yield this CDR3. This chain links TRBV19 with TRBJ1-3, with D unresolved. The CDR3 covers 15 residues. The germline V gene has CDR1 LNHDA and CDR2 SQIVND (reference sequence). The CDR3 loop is CASTAWSVSGNTIYF. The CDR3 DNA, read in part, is TGTGCCAGTACTGCCTGGAGCGTCTCTGGAAACACA.

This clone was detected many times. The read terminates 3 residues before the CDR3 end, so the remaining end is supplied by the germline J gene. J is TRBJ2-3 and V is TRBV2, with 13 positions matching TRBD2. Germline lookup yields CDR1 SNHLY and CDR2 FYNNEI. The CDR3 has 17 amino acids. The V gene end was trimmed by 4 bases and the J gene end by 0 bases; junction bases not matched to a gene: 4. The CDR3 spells CASSVPTSGRSTDTQYF. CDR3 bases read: TGTGCCAGCAGTGTACCGACTAGCGGGAGGAGCACAGATACG.